These 6 T cell receptor beta chains originate from one sample sequenced in a study of graft-versus-host responses after intestinal transplantation. The antigens for these receptors are not known. Clones were sequenced by immunoSEQ multiplex PCR, and TCRdb holds only the in-frame ones, with some missing. Among roughly 120,000 clones listed, approximately 90% were seen once. Source: unstimulated CD4+ T cells sorted from spleen or lymph node cells, taken before transplant. The receptor source for this set is a human donor who was the organ donor for an intestinal transplant.

The chain is built from TRBV28 and TRBJ1-1; D unclear. The CDR3 contains 15 residues. Trimming pared 5 bases from V and 3 bases from J, leaving 16 bases between. Germline lookup yields CDR1 MDHEN and CDR2 SYDVKM. The CDR3 reads CASSPPAGRDTEAFF. The CDR3 bases are TGTGCCAGCAGTCCGCCGGCGGGGAGGGACACTGAAGCTTTCTTT.

The rearrangement uses TRBV6-5 and TRBJ2-2; tentatively, D is TRBD2 (6 bases). The germline V gene has CDR1 MNHEY and CDR2 SVGAGI. The CDR3 sequence is 15 residues long. The V and J ends lost 6 bases and 3 bases respectively, with 14 bases between them. The CDR3 nucleotides read TGTGCCAGCAGATTACGGCTAGCGTACACCGGGGAGCTGTTTTTT. Translation: CASRLRLAYTGELFF.

The chain uses TRBV19 and TRBJ1-1, with 7 bases lining up with TRBD1. In germline, CDR1 is LNHDA, CDR2 SQIVND (reference sequence). The CDR3 has 13 residues. Losses at the gene ends were 5 bases for V and 6 bases for J; bases not matched to a gene: 6. The CDR3, as DNA: TGTGCCAGTAGTGCCACCCAGGGGGCTGAAGCTTTCTTT. Residues: CASSATQGAEAFF.

This clone was observed a single time. V and J are TRBV6-5 and TRBJ1-2, with 7 bases lining up with TRBD1. This CDR3 has 15 residues. Germline trimming cut 2 bases from V and 6 bases from J; bases unmatched to any gene: 9. Germline CDR1 and CDR2: MNHEY and SVGAGI. The DNA of the CDR3 is TGTGCCAGCAGTTACAGCAGACAGGGTTGGGATGGCTACACCTTC. This gives the protein CASSYSRQGWDGYTF.

V gene TRBV5-1 combines with J gene TRBJ1-2, with unresolved D. The CDR3 totals 13 residues. Trimming removed 7 bases at V and 2 bases at J, with 12 bases between. CDR1 and CDR2 (germline): SGHRS, YFSETQ. In DNA, the CDR3 is TGCGCCAGCTCCCAGACGGGCAACTATGGCTACACCTTC. It codes for CASSQTGNYGYTF.

The CDR3, as DNA: TGTGCCAGCAGCTTAGGGGACAGCCCCGATCAGCCCCAGCATTTT. It encodes CASSLGDSPDQPQHF. The V gene is TRBV7-8, the J gene TRBJ1-5; 7 nucleotides match TRBD1. Germline lookup yields CDR1 SGHVS and CDR2 FQNEAQ. Trimming at V came to 1 base and at J to 5 bases, leaving 5 bases not matched to a gene. This CDR3 has 15 amino acids.